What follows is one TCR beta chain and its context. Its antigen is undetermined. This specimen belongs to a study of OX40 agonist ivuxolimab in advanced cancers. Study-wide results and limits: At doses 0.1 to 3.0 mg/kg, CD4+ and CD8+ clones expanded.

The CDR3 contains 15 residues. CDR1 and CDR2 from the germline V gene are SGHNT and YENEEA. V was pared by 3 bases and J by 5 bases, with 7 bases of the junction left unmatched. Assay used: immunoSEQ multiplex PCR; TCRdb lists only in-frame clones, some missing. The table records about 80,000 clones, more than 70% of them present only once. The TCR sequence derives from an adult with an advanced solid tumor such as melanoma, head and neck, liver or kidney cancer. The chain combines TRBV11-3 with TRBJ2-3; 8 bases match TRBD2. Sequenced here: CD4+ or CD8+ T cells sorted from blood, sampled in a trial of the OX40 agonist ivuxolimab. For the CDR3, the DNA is TGTGCCAGCAGCTTGGGACGGGAGGGAGGAGATACGCAGTATTTT. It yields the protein CASSLGREGGDTQYF.